This T cell receptor beta chain was captured in a study of cytomegalovirus exposure and HLA in healthy donors. Study information: Prior work identified around 120 million unique TCR beta sequences in around 170 million T cells.

The CDR3 loop spans 15 amino acids. From germline, CDR1 is LGHNA and CDR2 YNFKEQ. V lost 0 bases to trimming and J lost 2 bases, with 10 bases between them. With 60 Vbeta and 13 Jbeta primers, the PCR was carried out. TCRdb's copy holds only in-frame clones and misses some; the assay was immunoSEQ multiplex PCR. The table lists some 100,000 clones, around 68% of them singletons, with about 9.9% in the top ten. Note on this clone: What it binds is unknown.

Study-wide results and caveats: After further analysis at a later stage, around 17,000 TCR beta sequences were associated with HLA alleles at 0.05 false discovery rate.

The V gene is TRBV4-2, the J gene TRBJ1-2; D not certain. This sequence originates from a woman between 50 and 59 years old in good health and CMV-seropositive. The sequenced sample consisted of PBMCs. The CDR3, as DNA: TGTGCCAGCAGCCAAGAGGTTACGGGGAACTATGGCTACACCTTC. Translating it yields CASSQEVTGNYGYTF.